Following are 13 T cell receptor beta chains from one sample sequenced in a study of T cells in Graves' hyperthyroidism and ophthalmopathy. Authors of the study amplified TCR beta CDR3 regions from RNA transcripts. With the HTBI primer set, the TCR CDR3 went through a first round of RT-PCR. One entry per CDR3 protein results from TCRdb running MiXCR on the multiplex PCR reads. The sample lists 600,000 to 750,000 distinct CDR3 sequences; approximately 15% were seen once. The sample was blood. Receptors were obtained from a man in his fifties or sixties with Graves' hyperthyroidism.

The genes are TRBV29-1 and TRBJ2-3; the match to TRBD1 covers 8 bases. Germline V gene lookup returns CDR1 SQVTM and CDR2 ANQGSEA. Trimming removed 5 bases from V and 3 bases from J; junction bases left unmatched: 1. CDR3 length: 12 residues. The CDR3 sequence is CSVWTGTDTQYF. The CDR3 coding sequence is TGCAGCGTTTGGACAGGGACAGATACGCAGTATTTT.

This clonotype was counted many times. The chain couples TRBV2 to TRBJ1-6; possible D gene TRBD1, 5 bases. Trimming cost V 2 bases and J 10 bases, with 12 bases left between them. This CDR3 comprises 14 residues. Germline CDR1 and CDR2: SNHLY and FYNNEI. The DNA of the CDR3 is TGTGCCAGCAGTGAACGACGACAGACATCACCCCTCCACTTT. Encoded protein: CASSERRQTSPLHF. Using reference TRBV2 and TRBJ1-6 for the parts outside the CDR3, the full variable domain is EPEVTQTPSHQVTQMGQEVILRCVPISNHLYFYWYRQILGQKVEFLVSFYNNEISEKSEIFDDQFSVERPDGSNFTLKIRSTKLEDSAMYFCASSERRQTSPLHFGNGTRLTVT.

This clonotype was counted only a few times. This chain links TRBV9 with TRBJ2-7; unclear D gene. V lost 4 bases and J lost 7, with 12 bases in between. Germline assignment: CDR1 SGDLS and CDR2 YYNGEE. The CDR3 length is 12 residues. The CDR3 DNA reads TGTGCCAGCAGCCCTAATCGAGAGGAGCAGTACTTC. This gives the protein CASSPNREEQYF.

There are many counts of this clonotype. J is TRBJ2-1 and V is TRBV28; TRBD2 agrees at 7 bases. V was clipped by 2 bases and J by 5 bases; unmatched bases: 6. The CDR3 is 15 amino acids. In germline, CDR1 is MDHEN, CDR2 SYDVKM. CDR3 nucleotides: TGTGCCAGCAGTTTAAGGGCGGGGGTTAACAATGAGCAGTTCTTC. Its translation: CASSLRAGVNNEQFF. The full variable domain, in which reference TRBV28 and TRBJ2-1 provide the parts outside the CDR3, is DVKVTQSSRYLVKRTGEKVFLECVQDMDHENMFWYRQDPGLGLRLIYFSYDVKMKEKGDIPEGYSVSREKKERFSLILESASTNQTSMYLCASSLRAGVNNEQFFGPGTRLTVL.

This clonotype was recorded at least ten times. The rearrangement links TRBV3-1 to TRBJ2-2; perhaps TRBD2 as D (5 bases). Trimming removed 0 bases at V and 3 bases at J, with 11 bases between. The CDR3 consists of 16 residues. CDR1 LGHDT and CDR2 YNNKEL come from the germline V gene (reference sequence). CDR3 DNA sequence: TGTGCCAGCAGCCAAGAAATCCTAGCCTACACCGGGGAGCTGTTTTTT. As protein: CASSQEILAYTGELFF.

Concerning this clonotype itself: It may be a read error: a sequence one base away is much more abundant. The chain combines TRBV28 with TRBJ2-7; 9 positions match TRBD1. Germline CDR1 reads MDHEN; CDR2 reads SYDVKM. V gave up 11 bases and J gave up 3 bases; unmatched junction bases: 8. The CDR3 length is 13 residues. CDR3 region: CAGGDRERYEQYF. CDR3 DNA: TGTGCCGGCGGGGACAGGGAACGCTACGAGCAGTACTTC.

This clonotype was picked up many times. This chain connects TRBV7-6 to TRBJ2-7; D unresolved. Trimming took 1 base from V and 6 from J, leaving 13 bases between them. In germline, CDR1 is SGHVS, CDR2 FNYEAQ. CDR3 length equals 14 residues. CDR3 bases: TGTGCCAGCAGCTTAGGCACTACCACTCCCGAGCAGTACTTC. It specifies CASSLGTTTPEQYF.

In this sample, this clonotype turned up a few times. This chain joins TRBV3-1 and TRBJ1-1; D not resolved. The CDR3 is 16 amino acids. Between the trimmed V and J ends, which lost 2 bases and 1 base, there was a span of 14 bases. Germline V gene data show CDR1 as LGHDT and CDR2 as YNNKEL (reference sequence). The CDR3: CASSQHAGSTNTEAFF. CDR3 bases: TGTGCCAGCAGCCAACATGCGGGGTCAACGAACACTGAAGCTTTCTTT.

At least ten counts were recorded for this clonotype. This chain uses TRBV6-6 with TRBJ2-7; 9 nucleotides agree with TRBD2. V lost 2 bases, J lost 3 bases, and 2 bases stayed unmatched. This CDR3 has 14 residues. CDR1 is MNHNY and CDR2 is SVGAGI in the germline V gene (reference sequence). CDR3 sequence: CASSYQREDYEQYF. In nucleotides, the CDR3 is TGTGCCAGCAGTTACCAGCGGGAGGACTACGAGCAGTACTTC.

The chain has TRBV19 and TRBJ1-5; D gene unclear. Germline CDR1 is LNHDA and CDR2 is SQIVND (reference sequence). The CDR3 is 14 residues long. V dropped 7 bases and J dropped 0 bases, with 10 bases sitting between them. CDR3 nucleotides: TGTGCCAGTACTGATGATAATAGCAATCAGCCCCAGCATTTT. It encodes CASTDDNSNQPQHF.

This chain links TRBV3-1 with TRBJ2-1; TRBD2 matches at 11 bases. The CDR3 is 18 amino acids. V lost 1 base and J lost 4; bases outside the gene matches: 9. Per germline, CDR1 LGHDT and CDR2 YNNKEL (reference sequence). The CDR3 loop reads CASSQGGVGTSGYNEQFF. CDR3 bases: TGTGCCAGCAGCCAAGGTGGTGTGGGGACTAGCGGTTACAATGAGCAGTTCTTC.

The table lists this clonotype with many counts. CDR3 amino acids: CASSYIFHHFSGRASTDTQYF. The DNA of the CDR3 is TGTGCCAGCAGCTACATCTTTCATCACTTTAGCGGGAGGGCCAGCACAGATACGCAGTATTTT. The genes are TRBV7-2 and TRBJ2-3; 11 nucleotides align to TRBD2. V trimming: 4 bases; J trimming: 0 bases; junction bases outside the gene matches: 18. In germline, CDR1 is SGHTA, CDR2 FQGNSA. The CDR3 is made up of 21 amino acids.

This clonotype was found many times. V gene TRBV5-1 combines with J gene TRBJ2-3, with 9 bases matching TRBD2. The junction had 5 bases not matched to a gene; V was cut back by 4 bases and J by 5 bases. This CDR3 is 14 amino acids long. Per germline, CDR1 SGHRS and CDR2 YFSETQ. CDR3 sequence: CASSLIAGVDTQYF. The CDR3 bases are TGCGCCAGCAGCCTGATAGCGGGAGTAGATACGCAGTATTTT.